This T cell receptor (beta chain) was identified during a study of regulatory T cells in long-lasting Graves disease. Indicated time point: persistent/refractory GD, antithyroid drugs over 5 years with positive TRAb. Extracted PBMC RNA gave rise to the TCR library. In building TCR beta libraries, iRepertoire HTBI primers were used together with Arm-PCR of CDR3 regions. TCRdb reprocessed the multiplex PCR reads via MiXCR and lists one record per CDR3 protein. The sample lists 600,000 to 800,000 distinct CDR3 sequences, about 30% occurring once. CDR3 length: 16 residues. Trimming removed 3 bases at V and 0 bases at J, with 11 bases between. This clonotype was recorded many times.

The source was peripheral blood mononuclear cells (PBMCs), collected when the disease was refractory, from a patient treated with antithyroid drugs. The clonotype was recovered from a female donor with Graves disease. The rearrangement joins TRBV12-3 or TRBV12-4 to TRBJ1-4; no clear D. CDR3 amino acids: CASSFQQAATNEKLFF. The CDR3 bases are TGTGCCAGCAGTTTCCAACAAGCTGCAACTAATGAAAAACTGTTTTTT.